This T cell receptor beta chain was identified during a study of blood T cell repertoires in COVID-19. About the study: COVID-19 samples from acute and convalescent phases originated in the United States, Italy and Spain. The cDNA or gDNA used as material had been derived from T cells, B-cell-depleted T cells, or PBMCs.

Original processing methods: Researchers report that nucleated cell counts were estimated from reference gene primer amplification. Method: immunoSEQ multiplex PCR; TCRdb's copy keeps in-frame clones and lacks some. That table is the source of V, J and clone size, and D and trimming were worked out from the DNA. There are fewer than 300,000 clones in the sample; 83% occur only once, and over 8.5% lies in the top ten. There are 12 residues in the CDR3. Germline CDR1 and CDR2: SEHNR and FQNEAQ (reference sequence). Trimming removed 8 bases from V and 6 bases from J; junction bases left unmatched: 6. The chain uses TRBV7-9 and TRBJ1-1, with TRBD1 matching 7 bases. The clonotype comes from a woman aged 45-65 years who had recovered from COVID-19. The source material was peripheral blood. CDR3 in DNA: TGTGCCAGCCGCGGGACAGCCTCTGAAGCTTTCTTT. It codes for CASRGTASEAFF.